This TCR beta chain is drawn from a study of blood T cell repertoires in COVID-19. Background on the study: Spain, Italy and the United States supplied samples that represented acute and convalescent COVID-19. Sources were T cells, B-cell-depleted T cells, or PBMCs; the material itself was cDNA or gDNA.

The CDR3 spans 15 residues. The J segment lost 2 bases and the V segment lost 2 bases, leaving 2 bases of the junction unmatched. Germline V gives CDR1 SGHDN, CDR2 FVKESK. The authors' processing: Estimated nucleated cell counts came from reference gene primer amplification. Some clones are missing from TCRdb's copy, which holds only in-frame ones; the method was immunoSEQ multiplex PCR. V, J and clone size are taken as reported in that table, and D and trimming were inferred from the DNA itself. Of about 260,000 clones listed, around 87% are singletons. This TCR derives from a woman in her fifties or sixties with COVID-19, enrolled during active disease. The chain has TRBV14 and TRBJ1-2; 10 nucleotides align to TRBD1. Sequencing used peripheral blood. The DNA of the CDR3 is TGTGCCAGCAGCCAAAGACAGGGGGCAAACTATGGCTACACCTTC. This encodes CASSQRQGANYGYTF. Full variable domain (missing parts from reference TRBV14 and TRBJ1-2): EAGVTQFPSHSVIEKGQTVTLRCDPISGHDNLYWYRRVMGKEIKFLLHFVKESKQDESGMPNNRFLAERTGGTYSTLKVQPAELEDSGVYFCASSQRQGANYGYTFGSGTRLTVV.